This T cell receptor beta chain was sequenced for a study of OX40 agonist ivuxolimab in advanced cancers. Study-wide points: CD8+ T cells were the subset that, on average, had more expanded clones than CD4+. No determination was made of the antigen specificity of the expanded peripheral T cells.

At baseline, cycle 4 day 1, and cycle 7 day 1, blood was sampled. The germline V gene has CDR1 LNHDA and CDR2 SQIVND (reference sequence). Trimming removed 5 bases from V and 4 bases from J; junction bases left unmatched: 4. This CDR3 region has 14 residues. As regards this clone: Antigen specificity is unknown.

Profiling relied on immunoSEQ multiplex PCR, and the TCRdb table lists in-frame clones only, not all of them. The sample comprises approximately 90,000 clones, roughly 90% of which are singletons, and around 0.85% rests with the top ten. The receptor was isolated from an adult with an advanced solid tumor such as melanoma, head and neck, liver or kidney cancer. The gene calls are TRBV19 and TRBJ2-3, with TRBD1 identical over 9 bases. Source: CD4+ or CD8+ T cells sorted from blood, taken in a trial of the OX40 agonist ivuxolimab. CDR3 sequence: CASSSRQGADTQYF. The CDR3 DNA reads TGTGCCAGTAGTTCCAGACAGGGGGCAGATACGCAGTATTTT.